This TCR beta chain comes out of a study of vaccination and CD4 T cells after COVID-19. On the study more broadly: A few convalescent patients were sampled at day 14 and days 161 to 241 post-vaccination. The peptides that stimulated the cells were overlapping spike peptides from SARS-CoV-2, HCoV-NL63, HCoV-OC43 and HCoV-229E.

Study-wide points: Data came from relatively few convalescent patients and lacked early post-infection timepoints.

This CDR3 comprises 14 residues. The V gene's germline CDR1 is MNHEY and CDR2 SVGAGI. V was cut by 0 bases and J by 4 bases, with 9 bases left in between. Time point given: late sampling 161 to 241 days after vaccination in a few convalescent patients. Treatment defined: approximately nine-day PBMC culture with coronavirus spike peptide pools or control peptides (ViraFEST assay). In the ViraFEST assay, peptide-pool expansion preceded TCR sequencing of expanded clonotypes. Sequenced with the Oncomine TCR Beta short-read assay was DNA taken from cultured CD4+ T cells. In TCRdb, the PCR reads were re-called with MiXCR into one record per CDR3 protein. In the table there are tens of thousands of distinct CDR3 sequences, around 28% of which are singletons. By its share, this clonotype is medium-sized. Antigen: not known.

The starting material was CD4+ T cells from blood, cultured in vitro, obtained about 7 months after SARS-CoV-2 vaccination. The TCR comes from a human donor who had recovered from COVID-19. J is TRBJ2-5 and V is TRBV6-5, with D perhaps matching TRBD1 or TRBD2 (6 bases each). CDR3 DNA: TGTGCCAGCAGTTACTCGAGGGGGGTAGAGACCCAGTACTTC. Translation: CASSYSRGVETQYF.